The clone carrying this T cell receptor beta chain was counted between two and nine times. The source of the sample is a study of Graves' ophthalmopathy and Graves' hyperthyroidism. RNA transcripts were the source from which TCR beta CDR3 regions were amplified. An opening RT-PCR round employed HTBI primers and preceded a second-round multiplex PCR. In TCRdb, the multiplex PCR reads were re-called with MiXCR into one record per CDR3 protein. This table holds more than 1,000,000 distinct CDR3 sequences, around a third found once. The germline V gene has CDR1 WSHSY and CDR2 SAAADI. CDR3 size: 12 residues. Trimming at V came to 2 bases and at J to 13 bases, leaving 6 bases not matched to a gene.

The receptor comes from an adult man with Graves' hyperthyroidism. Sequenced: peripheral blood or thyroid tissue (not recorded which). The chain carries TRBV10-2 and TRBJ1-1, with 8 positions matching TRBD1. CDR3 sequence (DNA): TGCGCCAGCAGTGAGCCGGACAGGGCCCATTTCTTT. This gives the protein CASSEPDRAHFF.